The 17 T cell receptor beta chains reported below all come from one sample, sequenced in a study of CXCR3-negative and CXCR3-positive naive CD8 T cells. The TRB libraries of cDNA were built by UMI-labeled 5' RACE. Using the 5' RACE reads, TCRdb records one entry per CDR3 protein without DNA. Here the sample table reports roughly 110,000 distinct CDR3 sequences. Their antigens are not known. Overall study results and limits: CXCR3-positive naive cells carried more hydrophobic TRB CDR3s than CXCR3-negative naive cells did.

The sample taken for sequencing was naive CXCR3+ CD8+ T cells from blood. Subset noted: CD45RO-CCR7+CD27+CD95- naive CD8+ T cells expressing CXCR3 (TNR3+). All receptors come from a human donor in good health. Some clones in this sample may be carry-over from other donors' samples.

The chain couples TRBV21-1 to TRBJ1-4; there is no DNA to check the TCRdb D call of TRBD1. TRBV21-1 is a known pseudogene. The CDR3 is made up of 17 amino acids. This chain's CDR3 is CASSPGQGKSFNEKLFF.

V and J are TRBV10-3 and TRBJ1-1; TCRdb names TRBD1, which stays unverified in the absence of DNA. The CDR3 is made up of 14 amino acids. Germline lookup yields CDR1 ENHRY and CDR2 SYGVKD. The CDR3 reads CAISDGGLSTEAFF.

The chain carries TRBV3-1 and TRBJ2-7; absent DNA, TCRdb's TRBD1 call cannot be checked. CDR1 and CDR2 (germline): LGHDT, YNNKEL (reference sequence). The CDR3 consists of 12 residues. CDR3: CASSPGGYEQYF.

The V and J genes are TRBV14 and TRBJ2-1; the TRBD1 assignment by TCRdb is unverifiable without DNA. Looked up from germline, CDR1 is SGHDN and CDR2 is FVKESK. The CDR3 consists of 15 residues. CDR3 protein: CASSQIHGTNNEQFF.

The chain is built from TRBV6-5 and TRBJ2-6. The CDR3 covers 15 residues. Per germline, CDR1 MNHEY and CDR2 SVGAGI. The CDR3 loop is CASRNQGSGANVLTF.

The V call is TRBV20-1, the J call TRBJ1-1. The CDR3 length is 15 residues. Germline V CDR1 and CDR2: DFQATT, SNEGSKA (reference sequence). CDR3 region: CSARDLQGKDTEAFF.

The rearrangement joins TRBV6-2 or TRBV6-3 to TRBJ1-5. CDR1 and CDR2 (germline): MNHEY, SVGEGT. The CDR3 extends over 12 amino acids. The CDR3 is CASNRSNQPQHF.

The chain links TRBV13 to TRBJ1-1; the D call from TCRdb, TRBD1, cannot be confirmed without DNA. Germline CDR1 PRHDT, CDR2 FYEKMQ (reference sequence). This CDR3 contains 14 residues. The CDR3 here is CASSATGSYTEAFF.

The V gene is TRBV7-7, the J gene TRBJ1-1; the D call of TRBD1 rests on TCRdb alone, since no DNA is present to check it. The germline gives CDR1 SSHAT, CDR2 FNYEAQ (reference sequence). The CDR3 sequence is 18 residues long. CDR3 sequence: CASSPSRGADGANTEAFF.

The chain couples TRBV4-1 to TRBJ1-6; the D call of TRBD1 rests on TCRdb alone, since no DNA is present to check it. Per the germline V gene, CDR1 is MGHRA and CDR2 is YSYEKL. The CDR3 runs 15 residues. The CDR3 loop reads CASSQGDRYNSPLHF.

The gene calls are TRBV20-1 and TRBJ2-3; TCRdb proposes TRBD1, but this gene call is untestable without DNA. Germline V CDR1 and CDR2: DFQATT, SNEGSKA (reference sequence). The CDR3 runs 14 residues. CDR3 protein: CSAWDREYTDTQYF.

The chain recombines TRBV7-9 with TRBJ1-1; TCRdb reports TRBD1, a call that lacks DNA to check it against. Per germline, CDR1 SEHNR and CDR2 FQNEAQ (reference sequence). This CDR3 comprises 14 residues. CDR3 sequence reads: CASSLRQGGTEAFF.

The chain recombines TRBV29-1 with TRBJ2-7. CDR1 is SQVTM and CDR2 is ANQGSEA in the germline V gene. The CDR3 length is 12 residues. This CDR3 is CSVVGISYEQYF.

This chain connects TRBV5-7 to TRBJ2-2; TCRdb names TRBD1, which stays unverified in the absence of DNA. TRBV5-7 is given ORF status, its function remaining uncertain. CDR3 size: 14 residues. CDR3 region: CASSSRGLGGELFF.

The chain joins TRBV7-9 to TRBJ2-1; TCRdb's assignment of TRBD1 cannot be checked, as there is no DNA. Germline V gene sequence: CDR1 SEHNR, CDR2 FQNEAQ (reference sequence). This CDR3 region has 16 residues. CDR3: CASSPRGQGSYNEQFF.

The chain links TRBV5-6 to TRBJ2-5; TCRdb proposes TRBD2, but this gene call is untestable without DNA. The CDR3 totals 14 residues. The germline gives CDR1 SGHDT, CDR2 YYEEEE. CDR3 sequence reads: CASRLSGGAETQYF.

The rearrangement uses TRBV7-2 and TRBJ2-1; there is no DNA to check the TCRdb D call of TRBD1. The CDR3 spans 14 residues. Germline assignment: CDR1 SGHTA and CDR2 FQGNSA. CDR3 protein: CASSFMLRGDEQFF.